The present T cell receptor (delta chain) was sequenced within a study of Vδ1+ human thymocytes. As for this clone: The antigen is unknown.

The template was reverse-transcribed extracted RNA. CDR3 amplicons came from multiplex PCR with pooled V-gene forward and constant-region reverse primers. TCRdb re-analyzed the multiplex PCR reads via CATT. This sample has over 65,000 delta-chain clones, with more than 30% found just once. Findings and caveats of the study: Unlike peripheral blood Vdelta1+ controls, thymic delta-chain sequences included 15% to 25% Vdelta2 and few Vdelta3. Thymic TRG and TRD repertoires appeared highly polyclonal, with Gaussian CDR3 length distributions.

After alphabeta T cell depletion, CD3+ Vdelta1+ Vdelta2- thymocytes were sorted. Sorted Vdelta1+ thymocytes were about 98% to 99.6% pure. V was pared by 3 bases and J by 1 base, with 27 bases of the junction left unmatched. Germline V lookup: CDR1 TSWWSYY, CDR2 QGS. This CDR3 is 24 amino acids long. The chain joins TRDV1 to TRDJ1; 12 bases fit TRDD3. Sequencing was done on a sample of Vdelta1+ gamma-delta thymocytes from the thymus. Subset defined: FACS-sorted CD3+ TCRalphabeta- TCRVdelta1+ TCRVdelta2- thymocytes. The sequence came from a boy under two years old who had congenital heart surgery. The CDR3 DNA sequence: TGTGCTCTTGGGGATCGAAGGATTCCGTGGGGGTACTGGGGGATACCGAGCGGCACCGATAAACTCATCTTT. This gives the protein CALGDRRIPWGYWGIPSGTDKLIF.